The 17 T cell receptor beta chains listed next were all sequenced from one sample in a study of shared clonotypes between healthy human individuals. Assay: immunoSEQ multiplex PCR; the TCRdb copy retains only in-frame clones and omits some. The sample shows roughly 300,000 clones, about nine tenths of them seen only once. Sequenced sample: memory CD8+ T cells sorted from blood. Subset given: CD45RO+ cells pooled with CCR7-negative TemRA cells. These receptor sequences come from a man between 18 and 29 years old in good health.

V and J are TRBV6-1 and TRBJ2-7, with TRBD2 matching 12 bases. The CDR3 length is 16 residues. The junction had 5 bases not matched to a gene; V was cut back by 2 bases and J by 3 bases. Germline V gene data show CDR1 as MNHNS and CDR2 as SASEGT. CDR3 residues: CASSEWLTSGGYEQYF. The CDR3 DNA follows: TGTGCCAGCAGTGAATGGCTGACTAGCGGGGGCTACGAGCAGTACTTC.

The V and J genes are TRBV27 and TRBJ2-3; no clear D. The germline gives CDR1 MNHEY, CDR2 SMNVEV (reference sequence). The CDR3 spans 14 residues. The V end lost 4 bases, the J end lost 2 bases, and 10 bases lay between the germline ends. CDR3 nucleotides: TGTGCCAGCAGTTCGTCCTACGCCACAGATACGCAGTATTTT. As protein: CASSSSYATDTQYF.

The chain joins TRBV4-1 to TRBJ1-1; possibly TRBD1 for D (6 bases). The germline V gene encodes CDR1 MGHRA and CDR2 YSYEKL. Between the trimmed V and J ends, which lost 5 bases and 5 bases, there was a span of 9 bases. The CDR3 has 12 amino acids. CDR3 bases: TGCGCCAGCAGCTTTAGGGGGACTGAAGCTTTCTTT. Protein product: CASSFRGTEAFF.

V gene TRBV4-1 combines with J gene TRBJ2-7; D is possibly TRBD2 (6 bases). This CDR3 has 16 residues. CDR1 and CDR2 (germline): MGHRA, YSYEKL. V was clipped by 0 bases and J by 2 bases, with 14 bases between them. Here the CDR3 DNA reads TGCGCCAGCAGCCAAGAGGAGGGGTATTCCCCCTACGAGCAGTACTTC. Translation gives CASSQEEGYSPYEQYF.

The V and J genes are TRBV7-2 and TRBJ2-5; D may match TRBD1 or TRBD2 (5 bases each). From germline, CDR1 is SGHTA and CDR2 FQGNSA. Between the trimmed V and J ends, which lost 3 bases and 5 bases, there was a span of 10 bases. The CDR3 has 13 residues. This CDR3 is CASSLGPRETQYF. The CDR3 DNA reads TGTGCCAGCAGCTTGGGACCCCGGGAGACCCAGTACTTC. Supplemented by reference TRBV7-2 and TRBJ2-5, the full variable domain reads GAGVSQSPSNKVTEKGKDVELRCDPISGHTALYWYRQSLGQGLEFLIYFQGNSAPDKSGLPSDRFSAERTGGSVSTLTIQRTQQEDSAVYLCASSLGPRETQYFGPGTRLLVL.

CDR3 protein: CASSPNLGGEAFF. CDR3 nucleotide sequence: TGTGCCAGCAGCCCTAATCTAGGGGGTGAAGCTTTCTTT. The chain uses TRBV7-9 and TRBJ1-1; TRBD1 is a possible D gene (6 bases). V lost 5 bases and J lost 7, with 14 bases in between. Germline V CDR1 and CDR2: SEHNR, FQNEAQ (reference sequence). The CDR3 covers 13 residues.

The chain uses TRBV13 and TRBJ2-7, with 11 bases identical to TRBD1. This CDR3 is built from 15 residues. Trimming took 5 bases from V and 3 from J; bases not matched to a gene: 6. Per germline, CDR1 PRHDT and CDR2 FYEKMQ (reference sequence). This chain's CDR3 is CASSLTGQGVYEQYF. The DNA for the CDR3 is TGTGCCAGCAGCCTCACGGGACAGGGGGTCTACGAGCAGTACTTC.

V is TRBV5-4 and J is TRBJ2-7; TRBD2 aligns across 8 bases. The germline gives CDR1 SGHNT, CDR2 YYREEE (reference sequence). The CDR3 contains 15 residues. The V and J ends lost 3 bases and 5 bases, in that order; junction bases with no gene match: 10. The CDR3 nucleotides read TGTGCCAGCAGCTGGAGGGGAGGGCGGGAGGACGAGCAGTACTTC. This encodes CASSWRGGREDEQYF.

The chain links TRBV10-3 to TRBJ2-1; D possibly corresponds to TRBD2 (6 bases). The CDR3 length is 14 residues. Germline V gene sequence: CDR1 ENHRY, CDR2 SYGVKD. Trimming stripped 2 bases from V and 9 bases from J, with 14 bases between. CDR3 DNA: TGTGCCATCAGTGAGGGAAGCGCGGGGTTTGAGCAGTTCTTC. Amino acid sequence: CAISEGSAGFEQFF.

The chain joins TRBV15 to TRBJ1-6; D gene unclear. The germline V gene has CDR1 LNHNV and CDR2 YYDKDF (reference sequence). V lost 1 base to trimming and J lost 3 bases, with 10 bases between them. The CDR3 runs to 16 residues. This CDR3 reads CATSRVRRNYNSPLHF. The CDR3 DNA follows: TGTGCCACCAGCAGAGTACGGCGGAACTATAATTCACCCCTCCACTTT.

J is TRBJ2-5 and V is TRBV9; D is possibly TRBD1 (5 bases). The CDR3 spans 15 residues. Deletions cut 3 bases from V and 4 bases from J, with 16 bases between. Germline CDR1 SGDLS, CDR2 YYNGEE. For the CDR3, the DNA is TGTGCCAGCAGCGGAGGAAAGGGGCCCAGAGAGACCCAGTACTTC. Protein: CASSGGKGPRETQYF.

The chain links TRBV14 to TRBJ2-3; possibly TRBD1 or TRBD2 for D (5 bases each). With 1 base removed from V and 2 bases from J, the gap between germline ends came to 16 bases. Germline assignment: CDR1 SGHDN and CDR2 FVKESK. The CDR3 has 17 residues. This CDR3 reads CASSQGTVGPYTDTQYF. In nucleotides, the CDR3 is TGTGCCAGCAGCCAAGGAACCGTGGGACCATACACAGATACGCAGTATTTT.

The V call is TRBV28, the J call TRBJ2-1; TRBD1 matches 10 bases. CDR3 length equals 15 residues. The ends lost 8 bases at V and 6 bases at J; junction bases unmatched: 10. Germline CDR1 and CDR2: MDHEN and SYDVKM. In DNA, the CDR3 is TGTGCCAGCGTTCCTGACAGGGGGCCAGGCAATGAGCAGTTCTTC. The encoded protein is CASVPDRGPGNEQFF.

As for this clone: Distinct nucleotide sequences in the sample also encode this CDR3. DNA for the CDR3: TGTGCCAGCAGCGTAGGGACTAGCGGGAGTTACGAGCAGTACTTC. Encoded protein: CASSVGTSGSYEQYF. The V and J genes are TRBV9 and TRBJ2-7, with 13 bases fitting TRBD2. Germline CDR1 and CDR2: SGDLS and YYNGEE. With 0 bases clipped from V and 4 bases from J, the junction kept 1 base outside the gene matches. The CDR3 totals 15 residues.

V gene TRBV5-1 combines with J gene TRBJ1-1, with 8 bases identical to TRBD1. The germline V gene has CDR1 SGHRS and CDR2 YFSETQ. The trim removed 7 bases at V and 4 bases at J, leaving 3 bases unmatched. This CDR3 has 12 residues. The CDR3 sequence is CASATGGTEAFF. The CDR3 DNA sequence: TGCGCCAGCGCCACAGGGGGCACTGAAGCTTTCTTT. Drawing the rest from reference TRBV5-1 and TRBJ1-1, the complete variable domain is KAGVTQTPRYLIKTRGQQVTLSCSPISGHRSVSWYQQTPGQGLQFLFEYFSETQRNKGNFPGRFSGRQFSNSRSEMNVSTLELGDSALYLCASATGGTEAFFGQGTRLTVV.

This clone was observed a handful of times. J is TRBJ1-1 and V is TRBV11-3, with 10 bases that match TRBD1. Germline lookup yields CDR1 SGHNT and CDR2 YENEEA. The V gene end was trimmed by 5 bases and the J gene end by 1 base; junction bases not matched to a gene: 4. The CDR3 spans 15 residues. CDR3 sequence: CASSSRDRGNTEAFF. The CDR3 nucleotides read TGTGCCAGCAGCAGCCGGGACAGGGGGAACACTGAAGCTTTCTTT.

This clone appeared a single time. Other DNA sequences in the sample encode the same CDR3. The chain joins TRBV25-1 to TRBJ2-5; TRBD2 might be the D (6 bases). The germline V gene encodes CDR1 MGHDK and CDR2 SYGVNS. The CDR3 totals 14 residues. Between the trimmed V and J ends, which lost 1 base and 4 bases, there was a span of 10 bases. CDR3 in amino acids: CASSESGVGETQYF. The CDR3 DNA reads TGTGCCAGCAGTGAATCGGGGGTGGGAGAGACCCAGTACTTC.